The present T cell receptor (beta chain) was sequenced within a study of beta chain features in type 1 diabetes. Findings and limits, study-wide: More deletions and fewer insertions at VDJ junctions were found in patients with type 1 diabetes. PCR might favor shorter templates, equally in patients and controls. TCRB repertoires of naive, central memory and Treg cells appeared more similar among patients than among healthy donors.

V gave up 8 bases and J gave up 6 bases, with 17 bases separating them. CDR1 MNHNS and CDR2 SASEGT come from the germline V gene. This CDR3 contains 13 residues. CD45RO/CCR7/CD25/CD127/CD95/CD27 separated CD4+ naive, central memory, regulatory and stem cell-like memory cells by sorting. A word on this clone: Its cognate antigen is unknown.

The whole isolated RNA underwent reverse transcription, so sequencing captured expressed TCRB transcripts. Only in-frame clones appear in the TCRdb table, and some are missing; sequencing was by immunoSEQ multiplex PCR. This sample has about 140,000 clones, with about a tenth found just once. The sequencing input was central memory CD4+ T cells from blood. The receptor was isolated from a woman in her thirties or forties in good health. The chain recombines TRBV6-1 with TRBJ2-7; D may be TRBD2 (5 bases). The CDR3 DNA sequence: TGTGCCAGCCGGGAAAGTAACGTCGGCGAGCAGTACTTC. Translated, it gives CASRESNVGEQYF.